These 10 T cell receptor beta chains originate from one sample sequenced in a study of cytomegalovirus exposure and HLA in healthy donors. PCR involved 60 Vbeta and 13 Jbeta primers. Measured with immunoSEQ multiplex PCR; TCRdb has only the in-frame clones, and not every one. The table records some 90,000 clones, approximately 75% of them present only once. The sequenced sample consisted of PBMCs. The receptor set was obtained from a female donor in good health and CMV-seropositive.

In this sample, this clone turned up once. This chain connects TRBV12-5 to TRBJ2-1; TRBD2 matches 9 bases. V lost 6 bases and J lost 3; bases outside the gene matches: 9. This CDR3 is built from 16 residues. Germline V gene lookup returns CDR1 LGHNT and CDR2 FRNRAP. The CDR3 is CASGPPAGGGYNEQFF. The CDR3 DNA reads as TGTGCTAGTGGCCCCCCAGCGGGGGGAGGCTACAATGAGCAGTTCTTC.

V usage is TRBV19 and J usage is TRBJ2-1; 12 nucleotides match TRBD1. The V segment lost 4 bases and the J segment 7 bases; nucleotides outside the gene matches: 8. Germline CDR1 is LNHDA and CDR2 is SQIVND (reference sequence). The CDR3 is 16 residues long. CDR3 in amino acids: CASSTPRDRGRNEQFF. Written as DNA, the CDR3 is TGTGCCAGTAGTACCCCCCGGGACAGGGGGCGAAATGAGCAGTTCTTC. Full variable domain (outside the CDR3, taken from reference TRBV19 and TRBJ2-1): DGGITQSPKYLFRKEGQNVTLSCEQNLNHDAMYWYRQDPGQGLRLIYYSQIVNDFQKGDIAEGYSVSREKKESFPLTVTSAQKNPTAFYLCASSTPRDRGRNEQFFGPGTRLTVL.

The chain is built from TRBV19 and TRBJ2-2; D is possibly TRBD1 (5 bases). V dropped 3 bases and J dropped 4 bases, with 6 bases sitting between them. This CDR3 is 13 amino acids long. In germline, CDR1 is LNHDA, CDR2 SQIVND (reference sequence). This chain's CDR3 is CASSIGATGELFF. The CDR3 DNA reads TGTGCCAGTAGTATTGGGGCCACCGGGGAGCTGTTTTTT.

Only a few counts were recorded for this clone. The gene calls are TRBV5-1 and TRBJ2-5, with D possibly being TRBD2 (7 bases). CDR1 and CDR2 (germline): SGHRS, YFSETQ. This CDR3 is 16 amino acids long. V lost 0 bases and J 5 bases, leaving 17 bases between the germline ends. The chain's CDR3 is CASSLAGRGGLETQYF. CDR3 nucleotides: TGCGCCAGCAGCTTGGCCGGAAGGGGGGGCCTGGAGACCCAGTACTTC.

J is TRBJ1-6 and V is TRBV25-1; D is ambiguous. Germline values: CDR1 MGHDK, CDR2 SYGVNS. The CDR3 length is 15 residues. V was shortened by 4 bases and J by 0 bases, with 7 bases between the two germline ends. CDR3 loop: CASSGYSSYNSPLHF. DNA for the CDR3: TGTGCCAGCAGTGGGTACAGCTCCTATAATTCACCCCTCCACTTT.

V is TRBV11-2 and J is TRBJ1-1; D uncertain. V was trimmed by 1 base and J by 1 base, leaving 4 bases between them. Germline values: CDR1 SGHAT, CDR2 FQNNGV. The CDR3 is made up of 13 amino acids. This CDR3 is CASSLARNTEAFF. The CDR3 bases are TGTGCCAGCAGCTTAGCGAGGAACACTGAAGCTTTCTTT.

The V call is TRBV5-4, the J call TRBJ2-3, with TRBD2 identical over 10 bases. V lost 1 base to trimming and J lost 5 bases; unmatched junction nucleotides: 7. From germline, CDR1 is SGHNT and CDR2 YYREEE (reference sequence). The CDR3 has 16 residues. CDR3 nucleotides: TGTGCCAGCAGCTTGCAGCGGGGGGGTGGGCGAGATACGCAGTATTTT. It yields the protein CASSLQRGGGRDTQYF.

The rearrangement joins TRBV4-2 to TRBJ2-1, with D possibly matching TRBD1 (5 bases). There are 14 residues in the CDR3. Per germline, CDR1 LGHNA and CDR2 YNFKEQ. V shed 0 bases and J shed 7 bases, with 10 bases lying between them. In DNA, the CDR3 is TGTGCCAGCAGCCAAGATCACCAGGGAAATGAGCAGTTCTTC. Protein: CASSQDHQGNEQFF.

Concerning this clone: Other DNA sequences from this sample encode an identical CDR3 as well. The chain recombines TRBV4-3 with TRBJ1-4, with 9 bases matching TRBD1. The CDR3 covers 15 residues. Germline V gene lookup returns CDR1 LGHNA and CDR2 YSLEER. V shed 1 base and J 5 bases; nucleotides not matched to a gene: 2. This CDR3 reads CASSQAGTGNEKLFF. The CDR3 DNA sequence: TGCGCCAGCAGCCAAGCCGGGACAGGGAATGAAAAACTGTTTTTT.

The rearrangement joins TRBV5-1 to TRBJ1-1, with a tentative D call TRBD1 (6 bases). CDR3 length equals 15 residues. V was clipped by 7 bases and J by 3 bases, with 19 bases between them. Germline values: CDR1 SGHRS, CDR2 YFSETQ. The CDR3 loop reads CASHSRGSGDTEAFF. CDR3 DNA: TGCGCCAGCCACTCAAGGGGGAGCGGTGACACTGAAGCTTTCTTT.